These 18 T cell receptor beta chains were sequenced from one sample in a study of OX40 agonist ivuxolimab in advanced cancers. Some clones are missing from TCRdb's copy, which holds only in-frame ones; the method was immunoSEQ multiplex PCR. The sample lists fewer than 120,000 clones; about nine tenths were seen once. Sequenced here: CD4+ or CD8+ T cells sorted from blood, sampled in a trial of the OX40 agonist ivuxolimab. These receptors all stem from an adult with an advanced solid tumor such as melanoma, head and neck, liver or kidney cancer.

The chain has TRBV4-3 and TRBJ1-6; a weak D match, TRBD1 (5 bases). CDR3 length: 13 residues. The germline V gene has CDR1 LGHNA and CDR2 YSLEER. Trimming left V 4 bases short and J 11 bases short, with 12 bases between. CDR3 amino acids: CASSPLGGAPLHF. CDR3 in DNA: TGCGCCAGCAGCCCCCTGGGGGGGGCACCCCTCCACTTT.

In its sample, this clone was seen a few times. This chain connects TRBV5-4 to TRBJ2-2; a possible D gene is TRBD2 (6 bases). The CDR3 is made up of 16 amino acids. V was pared by 4 bases and J by 0 bases, with 13 bases between. Looked up from germline, CDR1 is SGHNT and CDR2 is YYREEE (reference sequence). The DNA for the CDR3 is TGTGCCAGCAGCCAAGCAGCGGGTTCGAACACCGGGGAGCTGTTTTTT. This sequence encodes CASSQAAGSNTGELFF.

The DNA for the CDR3 is TGCGCCAGCAAACTAGCGGGAGAGGTAGATACGCAGTATTTT. It yields the protein CASKLAGEVDTQYF. This chain connects TRBV5-1 to TRBJ2-3; TRBD2 agrees at 11 bases. The germline V gene has CDR1 SGHRS and CDR2 YFSETQ. The trim removed 6 bases at V and 5 bases at J, leaving 5 bases unmatched. There are 14 residues in the CDR3.

This chain connects TRBV6-5 to TRBJ2-7; tentative D call: TRBD1 (6 bases). CDR1 is MNHEY, CDR2 SVGAGI, per germline. This CDR3 has 12 residues. V was cut by 0 bases and J by 7 bases, with 7 bases left in between. The CDR3 bases are TGTGCCAGCAGTTACTCAGGGGGTGAGCAGTACTTC. Its protein product is CASSYSGGEQYF.

The chain couples TRBV4-2 to TRBJ1-5; TRBD1 might be the D (5 bases). The germline V gene encodes CDR1 LGHNA and CDR2 YNFKEQ. The CDR3 length is 15 residues. V was pared by 0 bases and J by 6 bases, with 12 bases between. Here the CDR3 DNA reads TGTGCCAGCAGCCAAGACCCAGGGACGGGTCAGCCCCAGCATTTT. Its protein is CASSQDPGTGQPQHF.

V usage is TRBV28 and J usage is TRBJ2-7; 11 nucleotides match TRBD2. CDR1 MDHEN and CDR2 SYDVKM come from the germline V gene. The CDR3 runs to 14 residues. Trimming removed 5 bases from V and 7 bases from J; junction bases left unmatched: 7. As DNA, the CDR3 is TGTGCCAGCAGTCCAGGGACTAGCGGAACGGAGCAGTACTTC. Translated, it gives CASSPGTSGTEQYF.

The gene calls are TRBV5-4 and TRBJ1-2; perhaps TRBD1 as D (6 bases). The germline gives CDR1 SGHNT, CDR2 YYREEE (reference sequence). Trimming took 3 bases from V and 6 from J, leaving 15 bases between them. The CDR3 is 14 residues long. The CDR3 loop is CASSSWRDTDGYTF. The CDR3 bases are TGTGCCAGCAGCTCGTGGCGGGACACGGATGGCTACACCTTC. Combining the CDR3 with reference TRBV5-4 and TRBJ1-2 gives the whole variable domain ETGVTQSPTHLIKTRGQQVTLRCSSQSGHNTVSWYQQALGQGPQFIFQYYREEENGRGNFPPRFSGLQFPNYSSELNVNALELDDSALYLCASSSWRDTDGYTFGSGTRLTVV.

In its sample, this clone was seen a few times. The rearrangement links TRBV7-6 to TRBJ1-1; no clear D. V lost 3 bases to trimming and J lost 1 base, with 6 bases between them. The CDR3 has 13 amino acids. Germline CDR1 and CDR2: SGHVS and FNYEAQ. The DNA for the CDR3 is TGTGCCAGCAGCTTGGAACAGAACACTGAAGCTTTCTTT. Protein sequence: CASSLEQNTEAFF.

V and J are TRBV18 and TRBJ2-3; D might be TRBD2 (6 bases). This CDR3 has 15 amino acids. Germline CDR1 is KGHSH and CDR2 is LQKENI. Trimming shortened V by 3 bases and J by 2 bases, and 12 bases separated the two germline ends. Here the CDR3 reads CASSPRLVNTDTQYF. The CDR3 DNA sequence: TGTGCCAGCTCACCGCGACTAGTTAACACAGATACGCAGTATTTT.

The chain has TRBV28 and TRBJ2-7; D could derive from TRBD1 or TRBD2 (5 bases each). Germline CDR1 reads MDHEN; CDR2 reads SYDVKM. The CDR3 has 13 amino acids. V lost 2 bases and J lost 0, with 5 bases in between. The CDR3 reads CASSLGGSYEQYF. CDR3 nucleotide sequence: TGTGCCAGCAGTTTAGGGGGCTCCTACGAGCAGTACTTC.

This chain joins TRBV5-4 and TRBJ1-1; D not certain. The CDR3 extends over 15 amino acids. CDR1 is SGHNT, CDR2 YYREEE, per germline (reference sequence). V lost 3 bases to trimming and J lost 2 bases, with 14 bases between them. The CDR3 DNA reads as TGTGCCAGCAGCTCAGGTGGGTCGAGAAACACTGAAGCTTTCTTT. Amino acids: CASSSGGSRNTEAFF. Looking up the rest from reference TRBV5-4 and TRBJ1-1 gives the full variable domain: ETGVTQSPTHLIKTRGQQVTLRCSSQSGHNTVSWYQQALGQGPQFIFQYYREEENGRGNFPPRFSGLQFPNYSSELNVNALELDDSALYLCASSSGGSRNTEAFFGQGTRLTVV.

In its sample, this clone was seen a few times. The chain links TRBV5-6 to TRBJ1-1; D is perhaps TRBD1 (6 bases). The CDR3 is 15 residues long. From germline, CDR1 is SGHDT and CDR2 YYEEEE. V lost 4 bases and J 2 bases, leaving 15 bases between the germline ends. The CDR3 DNA reads as TGTGCCAGCAGCACCAGGGGATGGGGTAACACTGAAGCTTTCTTT. It encodes CASSTRGWGNTEAFF.

The gene calls are TRBV6-6 and TRBJ2-2; perhaps D is TRBD1 or TRBD2 (5 bases each). V was clipped by 2 bases and J by 5 bases, with 12 bases between them. In germline, CDR1 is MNHNY, CDR2 SVGAGI (reference sequence). This CDR3 region has 15 residues. The CDR3 DNA reads as TGTGCCAGCAGTTACGGGCAGGGACGGACCGGGGAGCTGTTTTTT. Translation gives CASSYGQGRTGELFF.

The chain links TRBV6-5 to TRBJ1-5, with no clear D. CDR1 and CDR2 (germline): MNHEY, SVGAGI. V was shortened by 5 bases and J by 0 bases, with 5 bases between the two germline ends. CDR3 length: 13 residues. DNA for the CDR3: TGTGCCAGCAGTCATAATAGCAATCAGCCCCAGCATTTT. It codes for CASSHNSNQPQHF.

The gene calls are TRBV27 and TRBJ1-1; possible D gene TRBD1, 5 bases. V dropped 7 bases and J dropped 4 bases, with 19 bases sitting between them. The length of the CDR3 is 15 residues. Germline CDR1 is MNHEY and CDR2 is SMNVEV (reference sequence). CDR3 nucleotides: TGTGCCAGCACCGATACCGGGAATAGGGGCACTGAAGCTTTCTTT. It is translated as CASTDTGNRGTEAFF.

V is TRBV7-2 and J is TRBJ2-4; TRBD2 agrees at 7 bases. This CDR3 has 14 residues. Germline V gene lookup returns CDR1 SGHTA and CDR2 FQGNSA. V shed 4 bases, J shed 7 bases, and the junction held 7 bases outside the gene matches. CDR3 region: CASSSLRTSNIQYF. The CDR3 DNA reads TGTGCCAGCAGCTCATTGAGGACTAGTAACATTCAGTACTTC.

The rearrangement joins TRBV2 to TRBJ2-2, with 9 bases aligning to TRBD1. The CDR3 has 14 residues. Trimming at V came to 11 bases and at J to 7 bases, leaving 11 bases not matched to a gene. Germline loops: CDR1 SNHLY, CDR2 FYNNEI. The CDR3 DNA is TGTGCCTGCCGGGAACAGGGGGCAGTCGGGGAGCTGTTTTTT. Protein: CACREQGAVGELFF.

V is TRBV11-2 and J is TRBJ2-2; 7 bases are shared with TRBD2. The CDR3 loop spans 15 amino acids. Germline assignment: CDR1 SGHAT and CDR2 FQNNGV. V trimming: 6 bases; J trimming: 3 bases; junction bases outside the gene matches: 7. The CDR3, as DNA: TGTGCCAGCAGTTCGACTAGCTGGGACACCGGGGAGCTGTTTTTT. Translation: CASSSTSWDTGELFF.